These 5 T cell receptor beta chains were sequenced from one sample in a study of spatial heterogeneity in lung cancer. This sample's time point: blood at routine non-recurrence follow-up after resection. TCRdb recomputed calls from the 5' RACE reads with MiXCR, one row per CDR3 protein. The data contain about 47,000 distinct CDR3 sequences, around 11% of them singletons. The material sequenced was PBMCs, taken at follow-up. Receptors were obtained from a male donor with early-stage non-small cell lung cancer.

The genes are TRBV7-9 and TRBJ2-7; 7 nucleotides align to TRBD1. Unmatched junction bases numbered 3, after V lost 5 bases and J lost 2 bases. The CDR3 spans 13 residues. The V gene's germline CDR1 is SEHNR and CDR2 FQNEAQ (reference sequence). The CDR3 reads CASSRGQTYEQYF. CDR3 DNA: TGTGCCAGCAGCCGGGGACAGACCTACGAGCAGTACTTC.

The sample holds a few counts of this clonotype. J is TRBJ2-3 and V is TRBV20-1; the match to TRBD2 covers 7 bases. The CDR3 covers 18 residues. The trim removed 0 bases at V and 3 bases at J, leaving 15 bases unmatched. Germline loops: CDR1 DFQATT, CDR2 SNEGSKA (reference sequence). CDR3 loop: CSARDVLSETSSTDTQYF. In DNA form, the CDR3 reads TGCAGTGCTAGAGATGTTCTAAGTGAGACTAGCTCTACAGATACGCAGTATTTT.

This clonotype was counted only a few times. J is TRBJ2-7 and V is TRBV18; D gene unclear. In germline, CDR1 is KGHSH, CDR2 LQKENI. The V end was cut by 4 bases, the J end by 6 bases, with 7 bases between. The CDR3 is 11 residues long. CDR3 bases: TGTGCCAGCTCACTTACGGGCGAGCAGTACTTC. Translated: CASSLTGEQYF.

This clonotype has a count of ten or more. This sequence joins TRBV19 and TRBJ1-5; 7 bases are shared with TRBD1. The germline V gene encodes CDR1 LNHDA and CDR2 SQIVND (reference sequence). The CDR3 has 14 amino acids. With 5 bases clipped from V and 5 bases from J, the junction kept 6 bases outside the gene matches. DNA of the CDR3: TGTGCCAGTAGTCACAGGGGCGCGTATCAGCCCCAGCATTTT. The encoded protein is CASSHRGAYQPQHF.

The genes are TRBV6-2 or TRBV6-3 and TRBJ1-2, with D possibly TRBD1 on 6 matching bases. The V and J ends lost 4 bases and 4 bases respectively, with 10 bases between them. The germline V gene has CDR1 MNHEY and CDR2 SVGEGT. The CDR3 is 13 amino acids. This CDR3 reads CASSSTGSYGYTF. CDR3 DNA sequence: TGTGCCAGCAGTTCAACAGGGAGCTATGGCTACACCTTC.